A single sample is the source of the 9 T cell receptor beta chains below, sequenced in a study of CXCR3-negative and CXCR3-positive naive CD8 T cells. General observations from the study: Comparison of naive cells showed more hydrophobic TRB CDR3s in CXCR3-positive than in CXCR3-negative naive cells.

Their cognate antigens are unknown. Via 5' RACE with UMI labels, TRB cDNA libraries were prepared. With the 5' RACE reads reprocessed, TCRdb shows one record per CDR3 protein and no DNA. This specimen shows 90,000 to 100,000 distinct CDR3 sequences; the ten leading clones hold around 1%. Sequenced material: naive CXCR3+ CD8+ T cells from blood. Subset here: CD45RO-CCR7+CD27+CD95- naive CD8+ T cells expressing CXCR3 (TNR3+). Receptors originate from a human donor in good health. Some clones in this sample may be carry-over from other donors' samples.

The J gene is TRBJ1-2, the V gene TRBV20-1; TCRdb picks TRBD1, but there is no DNA to check that call. Per germline, CDR1 DFQATT and CDR2 SNEGSKA (reference sequence). This CDR3 is 13 amino acids long. The CDR3 region is CSATDSTNYGYTF.

The chain links TRBV14 to TRBJ2-7; the D call from TCRdb, TRBD1, cannot be confirmed without DNA. Germline assignment: CDR1 SGHDN and CDR2 FVKESK. The CDR3 has 15 residues. The CDR3 reads CASSQRDRVLREQYF.

The gene calls are TRBV5-6 and TRBJ2-7. The CDR3 is 14 residues long. Germline V CDR1 and CDR2: SGHDT, YYEEEE. The CDR3 loop reads CASSLRVTLGEQYF.

The rearrangement links TRBV7-2 to TRBJ2-7; with no DNA, the TCRdb D assignment of TRBD1 cannot be verified. Germline V lookup: CDR1 SGHTA, CDR2 FQGNSA. The CDR3 has 14 amino acids. Here the CDR3 reads CASSFGRGAYEQYF.

This chain links TRBV7-3 with TRBJ2-1; TCRdb proposes TRBD2, but this gene call is untestable without DNA. The length of the CDR3 is 18 residues. Germline values: CDR1 SGHTA, CDR2 FQGTGA. CDR3 region: CASSSSGTSGALGGEQFF.

J is TRBJ2-1 and V is TRBV7-2. This CDR3 region has 14 residues. The germline V gene has CDR1 SGHTA and CDR2 FQGNSA. The CDR3 reads CASSLVDRYNEQFF.

This chain joins TRBV5-1 and TRBJ2-1. The CDR3 loop spans 11 amino acids. Germline CDR1 reads SGHRS; CDR2 reads YFSETQ. The CDR3 sequence: CASSLIDEQFF.

The chain combines TRBV14 with TRBJ1-2; TCRdb lists TRBD1, though no DNA is available to test this call. The CDR3 has 17 residues. Per the germline V gene, CDR1 is SGHDN and CDR2 is FVKESK. This CDR3 is CASSQEWGVDRIYGYTF.

This chain's CDR3 is CASSLEGTGFYEQYF. The genes are TRBV7-6 and TRBJ2-7; TCRdb gives TRBD1 as the D gene, but with no DNA this cannot be confirmed. The length of the CDR3 is 15 residues. Germline values: CDR1 SGHVS, CDR2 FNYEAQ.